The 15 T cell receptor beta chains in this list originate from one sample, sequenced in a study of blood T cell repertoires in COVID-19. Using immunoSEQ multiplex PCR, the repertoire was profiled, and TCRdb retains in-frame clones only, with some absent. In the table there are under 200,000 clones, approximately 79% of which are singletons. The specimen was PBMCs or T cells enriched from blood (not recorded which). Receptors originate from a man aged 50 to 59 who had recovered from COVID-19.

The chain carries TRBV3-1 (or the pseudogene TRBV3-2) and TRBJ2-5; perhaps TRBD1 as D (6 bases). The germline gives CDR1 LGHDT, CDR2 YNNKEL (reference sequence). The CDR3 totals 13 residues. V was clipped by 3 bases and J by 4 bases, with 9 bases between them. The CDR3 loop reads CASSHRGSETQYF. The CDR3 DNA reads TGTGCCAGCAGCCACAGGGGATCAGAGACCCAGTACTTC.

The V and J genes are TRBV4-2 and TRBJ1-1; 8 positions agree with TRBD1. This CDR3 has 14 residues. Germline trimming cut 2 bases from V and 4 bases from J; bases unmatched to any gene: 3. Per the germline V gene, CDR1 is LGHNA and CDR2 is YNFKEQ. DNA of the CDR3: TGTGCCAGCAGCCAACCCGGACAGGGCACTGAAGCTTTCTTT. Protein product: CASSQPGQGTEAFF.

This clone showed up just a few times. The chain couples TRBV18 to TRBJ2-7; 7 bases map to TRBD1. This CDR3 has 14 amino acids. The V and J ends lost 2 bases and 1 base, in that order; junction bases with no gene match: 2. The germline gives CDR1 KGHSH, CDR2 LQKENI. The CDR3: CASSPWGQSYEQYF. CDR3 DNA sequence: TGTGCCAGCTCACCATGGGGACAGTCCTACGAGCAGTACTTC.

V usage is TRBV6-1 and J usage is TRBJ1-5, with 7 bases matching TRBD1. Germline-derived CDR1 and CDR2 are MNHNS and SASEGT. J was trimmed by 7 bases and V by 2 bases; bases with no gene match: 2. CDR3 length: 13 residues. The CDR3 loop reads CASSETGAQPQHF. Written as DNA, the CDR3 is TGTGCCAGCAGTGAAACAGGGGCGCAGCCCCAGCATTTT.

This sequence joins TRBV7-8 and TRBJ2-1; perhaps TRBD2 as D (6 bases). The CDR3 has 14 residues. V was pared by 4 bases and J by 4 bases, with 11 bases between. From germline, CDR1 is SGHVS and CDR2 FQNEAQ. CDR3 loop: CASSYRDLYNEQFF. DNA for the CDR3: TGTGCCAGCAGCTACCGGGACTTATACAATGAGCAGTTCTTC.

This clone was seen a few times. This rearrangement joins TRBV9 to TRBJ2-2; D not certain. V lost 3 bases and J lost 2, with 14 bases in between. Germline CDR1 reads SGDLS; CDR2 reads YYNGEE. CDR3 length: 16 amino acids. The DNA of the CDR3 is TGTGCCAGCAGCGATAGACTCGCCTCAAACACCGGGGAGCTGTTTTTT. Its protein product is CASSDRLASNTGELFF.

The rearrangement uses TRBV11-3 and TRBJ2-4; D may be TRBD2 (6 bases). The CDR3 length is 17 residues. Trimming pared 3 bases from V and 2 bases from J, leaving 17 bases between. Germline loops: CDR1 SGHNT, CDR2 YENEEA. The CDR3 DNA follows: TGTGCCAGCAGCTTTATACCGGCCCGGGGGTCCAAAAACATTCAGTACTTC. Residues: CASSFIPARGSKNIQYF.

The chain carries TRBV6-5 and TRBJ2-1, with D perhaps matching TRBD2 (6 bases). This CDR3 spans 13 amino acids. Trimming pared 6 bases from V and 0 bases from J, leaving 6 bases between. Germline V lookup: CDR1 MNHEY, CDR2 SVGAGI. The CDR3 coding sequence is TGTGCCAGCAGGGACTACTCCTACAATGAGCAGTTCTTC. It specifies CASRDYSYNEQFF.

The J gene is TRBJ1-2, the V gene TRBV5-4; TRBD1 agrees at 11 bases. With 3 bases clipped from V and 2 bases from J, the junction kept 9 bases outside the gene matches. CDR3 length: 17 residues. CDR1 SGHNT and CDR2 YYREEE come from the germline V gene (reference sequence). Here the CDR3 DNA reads TGTGCCAGCAGCTCGAGAGGCAGGACAGGGGGCAACTATGGCTACACCTTC. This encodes CASSSRGRTGGNYGYTF.

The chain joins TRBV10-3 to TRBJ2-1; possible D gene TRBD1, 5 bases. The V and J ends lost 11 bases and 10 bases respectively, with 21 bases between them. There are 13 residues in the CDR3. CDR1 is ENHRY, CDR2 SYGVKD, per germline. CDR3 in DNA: TGTGCCGTCCAGCCCCAGGGCGTCAGAGAGCAGTTCTTC. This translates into CAVQPQGVREQFF.

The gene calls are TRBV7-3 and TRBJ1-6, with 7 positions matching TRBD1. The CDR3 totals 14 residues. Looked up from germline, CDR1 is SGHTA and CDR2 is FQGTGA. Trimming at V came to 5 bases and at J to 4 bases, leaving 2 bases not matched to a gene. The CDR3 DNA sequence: TGTGCCAGCAGCCAGGGACAGTATAATTCACCCCTCCACTTT. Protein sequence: CASSQGQYNSPLHF.

The DNA of the CDR3 is TGTGCCAGCAGTTTGGGGCGCACAGATACGCAGTATTTT. Amino acid sequence: CASSLGRTDTQYF. The chain links TRBV12-3 or TRBV12-4 to TRBJ2-3; tentatively, D is TRBD1 (5 bases). CDR3 length equals 13 residues. V was pared by 3 bases and J by 1 base, with 5 bases between.

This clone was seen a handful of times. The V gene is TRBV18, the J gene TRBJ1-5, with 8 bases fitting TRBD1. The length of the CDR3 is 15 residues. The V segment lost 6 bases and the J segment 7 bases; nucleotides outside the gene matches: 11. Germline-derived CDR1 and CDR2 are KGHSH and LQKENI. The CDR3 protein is CASSERGQGAQPQHF. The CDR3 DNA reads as TGTGCCAGCTCCGAACGAGGACAGGGTGCCCAGCCCCAGCATTTT.

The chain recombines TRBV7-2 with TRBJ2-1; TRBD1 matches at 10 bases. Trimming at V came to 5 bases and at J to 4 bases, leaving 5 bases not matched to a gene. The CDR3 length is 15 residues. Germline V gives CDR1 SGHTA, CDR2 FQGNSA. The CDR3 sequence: CASSGGQGVYNEQFF. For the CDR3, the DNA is TGTGCCAGCAGCGGAGGACAGGGGGTTTACAATGAGCAGTTCTTC.

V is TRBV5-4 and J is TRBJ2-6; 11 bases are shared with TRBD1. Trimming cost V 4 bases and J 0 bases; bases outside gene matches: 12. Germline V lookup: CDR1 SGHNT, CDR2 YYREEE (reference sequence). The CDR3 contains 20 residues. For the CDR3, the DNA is TGTGCCAGCAGCAGAGGACAGGGGGCCTCCTACAGCTCTGGGGCCAACGTCCTGACTTTC. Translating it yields CASSRGQGASYSSGANVLTF.